This T cell receptor beta chain was sequenced in a study of blood T cell repertoires in COVID-19. About the study: Acute and convalescent COVID-19 specimens originated in the United States, Italy and Spain.

This clone came up a few times. In the original analysis: Estimates of nucleated cell counts were drawn from the amplification of reference gene primers. Using immunoSEQ multiplex PCR, the repertoire was profiled, and TCRdb retains in-frame clones only, with some absent. V and J calls plus clone size are reproduced from that table; the DNA served to infer D and trimming. The sample yields 99,000 or so clones, 85% to 90% seen once. The source material was peripheral blood. This clonotype was obtained from a human donor in a cohort sampled during active COVID-19.

The CDR3 coding sequence is TGTGCCAGTAGTATAGATTGGAGGAACATTCAGTACTTC. Translation gives CASSIDWRNIQYF. The chain recombines TRBV19 with TRBJ2-4; D perhaps matches TRBD2 (5 bases). V lost 0 bases and J lost 7, with 7 bases in between. The CDR3 length is 13 residues. Germline V lookup: CDR1 LNHDA, CDR2 SQIVND (reference sequence).